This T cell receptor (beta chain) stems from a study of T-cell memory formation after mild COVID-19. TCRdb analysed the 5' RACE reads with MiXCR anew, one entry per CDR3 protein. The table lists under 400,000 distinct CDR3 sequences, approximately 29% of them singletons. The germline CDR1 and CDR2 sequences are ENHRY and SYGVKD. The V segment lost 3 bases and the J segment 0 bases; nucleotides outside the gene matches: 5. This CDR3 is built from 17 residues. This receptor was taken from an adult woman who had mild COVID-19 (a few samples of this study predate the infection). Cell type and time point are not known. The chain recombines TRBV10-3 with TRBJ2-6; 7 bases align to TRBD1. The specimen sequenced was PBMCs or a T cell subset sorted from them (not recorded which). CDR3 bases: TGTGCCATCAGTGACACCGGACAGGCCTCTGGGGCCAACGTCCTGACTTTC. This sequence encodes CAISDTGQASGANVLTF.